This entry features one T cell receptor (beta chain) sequence. This clonotype has more than one count but fewer than ten. No cognate antigen has been identified for it. Per-base quality was not reported, and no clone a single base away is much larger than it. The data were obtained in a study of CD8 T cells in ankylosing spondylitis (dated by TCRdb to 2017 to 2019). Context from the whole study: The study profiled T cell receptor beta repertoires in healthy donors and ankylosing spondylitis patients to find disease-linked TCR variants. In total, the full study cohort was made up of roughly 100 healthy donors and 25 ankylosing spondylitis patients. Samples of peripheral blood were taken, and for ankylosing spondylitis patients, synovial fluid was collected as well. On the study overall, not on this receptor specifically: According to the report, matched synovial fluid samples from ankylosing spondylitis patients were significantly enriched for the disease-linked clones. The disease-linked clones showed a CD8+ phenotype and occurred at relatively low frequencies in peripheral blood. Some motif variants had previously been reported in the synovial fluid and blood of reactive arthritis patients, which suggests shared mechanisms of disease initiation. Blood from ankylosing spondylitis patients appeared to be characterized by a TCR beta motif composed of eight or nine highly homologous amino acid variants.

Sequencing was performed on an Illumina HiSeq 2500. Quantitative 5'-RACE with molecular barcodes was the method used to prepare the TCR beta libraries. Processing in the source paper ran as follows. A new computational method, built on a probabilistic model of VDJ rearrangement, was used to identify disease-linked TCR variants. Using fastp at Q25 and MiXCR, TCRdb reprocessed the public reads and kept productive beta chains. Entries that share a CDR3 protein sequence are merged under the most common genes and DNA. The V and J calls reflect TCRdb's pipeline rather than the authors' work. The sample table contains around 320,000 distinct CDR3 sequences; only one count was recorded for around 21% of them. The ten largest clones capture 3.5% of the sample. A distance of 12 bases separates the germline ends of V and J, which lose 10 bases and 3 bases respectively. From the cysteine through the phenylalanine, the CDR3 covers 13 amino acids. The entry retains the CDR3 DNA only, 39 bases that are in frame from base 1. As encoded in the germline V gene, CDR1 is ENHRY while CDR2 is SYGVKD.

The sequencing input was blood, either unsorted or a sorted T cell fraction (not recorded which). This TCR derives from a female donor with ankylosing spondylitis or in good health (not recorded which). Rearrangement joined TRBV10-3 to TRBJ2-2; matching of 6 bases hints at TRBD1 as the D gene. The DNA is TGTGCCAACGGGGCAGGGGACACCGGGGAGCTGTTTTTT. Its translation is CANGAGDTGELFF.